This T cell receptor (beta chain) stems from a study of blood T cell repertoires in COVID-19. Study in general: Samples of COVID-19 (acute and convalescent) were obtained from the United States, Italy and Spain.

The protocol was immunoSEQ multiplex PCR, while the TCRdb copy is restricted to in-frame clones and leaves out a portion. The sample carries about 250,000 clones, around 89% recorded once. The receptor comes from a woman aged 55-69 years with COVID-19, enrolled during active disease. The sequenced sample was peripheral blood.

CDR3 nucleotide sequence: TGTGCCAGCAGACCCGCAGGGGGCGGAAATCAGCCCCAGCATTTT. Translating gives CASRPAGGGNQPQHF. The gene calls are TRBV6-5 and TRBJ1-5, with 8 bases that match TRBD1. The CDR3 runs 15 residues. V was clipped by 6 bases and J by 4 bases; unmatched bases: 8. Germline-derived CDR1 and CDR2 are MNHEY and SVGAGI.